The 23 T cell receptor beta chains below come from one sample, sequenced in a study of OX40 agonist ivuxolimab in advanced cancers. Produced via immunoSEQ multiplex PCR; TCRdb's table is partial and in-frame only. The sample holds tens of thousands of clones; approximately 86% are singletons and the top ten take more than 13%. Sample: CD4+ or CD8+ T cells sorted from blood, taken in a trial of the OX40 agonist ivuxolimab. These receptors all stem from an adult with an advanced solid tumor such as melanoma, head and neck, liver or kidney cancer.

For the CDR3, the DNA is TGTGCCAGCAGCTTAGGCACAGGGACTTACTCCTACAATGAGCAGTTCTTC. As protein: CASSLGTGTYSYNEQFF. The chain combines TRBV7-6 with TRBJ2-1; D possibly uses TRBD1 or TRBD2 (6 bases each). The CDR3 spans 17 residues. The germline V and J ends were trimmed by 1 base and 0 bases, with 13 bases remaining between them. CDR1 and CDR2 (germline): SGHVS, FNYEAQ.

The J gene is TRBJ2-7, the V gene TRBV30; D unresolved. V lost 2 bases and J lost 8, with 10 bases in between. The CDR3 sequence is 11 residues long. The germline V gene encodes CDR1 GTSNPN and CDR2 SVGIG (reference sequence). CDR3 in amino acids: CAWSLRAQQYF. CDR3 bases: TGTGCCTGGAGTCTCCGGGCCCAGCAGTACTTC. Full variable domain (remainder filled in from reference TRBV30 and TRBJ2-7): SQTIHQWPATLVQPVGSPLSLECTVEGTSNPNLYWYRQAAGRGLQLLFYSVGIGQISSEVPQNLSASRPQDRQFILSSKKLLLSDSGFYLCAWSLRAQQYFGPGTRLTVT.

The V and J genes are TRBV7-6 and TRBJ1-5; possibly TRBD1 for D (5 bases). Germline CDR1 reads SGHVS; CDR2 reads FNYEAQ. This CDR3 contains 15 residues. The ends were cut back, 1 base at V and 7 bases at J, with 14 bases in the middle. The CDR3 loop is CASSLEGVRGQPQHF. The CDR3 DNA follows: TGTGCCAGCAGCTTAGAGGGAGTACGGGGCCAGCCCCAGCATTTT.

This clone was seen only once. V gene TRBV6-1 combines with J gene TRBJ2-1, with 7 bases that match TRBD2. The CDR3 sequence is 15 residues long. Trimming cost V 3 bases and J 0 bases; bases outside gene matches: 2. Germline CDR1 MNHNS, CDR2 SASEGT. DNA for the CDR3: TGTGCCAGCAGTGATCTAGCGGACTCCTACAATGAGCAGTTCTTC. This codes for CASSDLADSYNEQFF.

The genes are TRBV4-1 and TRBJ2-5; weak D call: TRBD1 (5 bases). The CDR3 is made up of 13 amino acids. The V end lost 1 base, the J end lost 4 bases, and 7 bases lay between the germline ends. Per germline, CDR1 MGHRA and CDR2 YSYEKL. The CDR3 is CASSQGQGETQYF. The CDR3 DNA is TGCGCCAGCAGCCAAGGGCAGGGAGAGACCCAGTACTTC.

This sequence joins TRBV5-1 and TRBJ2-7; D perhaps matches TRBD2 (5 bases). Germline values: CDR1 SGHRS, CDR2 YFSETQ. Trimming took 2 bases from V and 5 from J, leaving 14 bases between them. This CDR3 has 14 residues. As DNA, the CDR3 is TGCGCCAGCAGCTTAATTGGGAGTGTCGACGAGCAGTACTTC. This gives the protein CASSLIGSVDEQYF.

The V and J genes are TRBV28 and TRBJ2-3; D is unclear. The V and J ends lost 6 bases and 0 bases respectively, with 10 bases between them. Germline-derived CDR1 and CDR2 are MDHEN and SYDVKM. The CDR3 has 14 residues. This CDR3 is CASSLRVSTDTQYF. CDR3 nucleotide sequence: TGTGCCAGCAGCCTTCGCGTGAGCACAGATACGCAGTATTTT.

This clone was detected a few times. This chain joins TRBV4-3 and TRBJ2-5, with TRBD2 matching 7 bases. This CDR3 is built from 16 residues. CDR1 LGHNA and CDR2 YSLEER come from the germline V gene. With 2 bases clipped from V and 0 bases from J, the junction kept 6 bases outside the gene matches. CDR3 region: CASSQMLAVYQETQYF. The CDR3 DNA follows: TGCGCCAGCAGCCAAATGCTAGCGGTGTACCAAGAGACCCAGTACTTC.

The chain employs TRBV5-1 and TRBJ2-2; no firm D call. CDR1 and CDR2 (germline): SGHRS, YFSETQ. V gave up 8 bases and J gave up 4 bases, with 9 bases separating them. The CDR3 covers 12 residues. The CDR3 DNA follows: TGCGCCAGTAACATGGGCACCGGGGAGCTGTTTTTT. Residues: CASNMGTGELFF.

CDR3 sequence reads: CSVGGTQYF. The CDR3 DNA reads TGCAGTGTAGGAGGGACCCAGTACTTC. V and J are TRBV20-1 and TRBJ2-5, with TRBD2 as a possible D gene (5 bases). Germline V gene lookup returns CDR1 DFQATT and CDR2 SNEGSKA (reference sequence). The CDR3 is made up of 9 amino acids. The germline V and J ends were trimmed by 7 bases and 7 bases, with 7 bases remaining between them.

Written as DNA, the CDR3 is TGTGCCAGCGAGGACAGGTACGAGCAGTACTTC. Residues: CASEDRYEQYF. The chain links TRBV2 to TRBJ2-7, with 7 bases fitting TRBD1. The V gene end was trimmed by 8 bases and the J gene end by 4 bases; junction bases not matched to a gene: 2. This CDR3 spans 11 amino acids. Per germline, CDR1 SNHLY and CDR2 FYNNEI.

The chain employs TRBV6-1 and TRBJ1-2; a possible D gene is TRBD1 (6 bases). The V gene lost 3 bases and the J gene lost 4 bases, with 12 bases spanning the gap. CDR3 length: 14 residues. Germline CDR1 is MNHNS and CDR2 is SASEGT. Written as DNA, the CDR3 is TGTGCCAGCAGTGAGGACAGTGGGCCCTATGGCTACACCTTC. Protein product: CASSEDSGPYGYTF.

V gene TRBV7-2 combines with J gene TRBJ2-7; D unclear. The length of the CDR3 is 12 residues. From germline, CDR1 is SGHTA and CDR2 FQGNSA. Trimming shortened V by 5 bases and J by 4 bases, and 9 bases separated the two germline ends. CDR3 loop: CASSPASYEQYF. CDR3 bases: TGTGCCAGCAGCCCCGCGTCGTACGAGCAGTACTTC.

The chain carries TRBV5-4 and TRBJ2-1, with TRBD2 identical over 11 bases. Germline loops: CDR1 SGHNT, CDR2 YYREEE (reference sequence). Trimming took 3 bases from V and 4 from J; bases not matched to a gene: 9. The CDR3 covers 17 residues. The DNA of the CDR3 is TGTGCCAGCAGCTCCGGACGTAGCGGGAGGGGGTACAATGAGCAGTTCTTC. This gives the protein CASSSGRSGRGYNEQFF. The whole variable domain, filled in from reference TRBV5-4 and TRBJ2-1, reads ETGVTQSPTHLIKTRGQQVTLRCSSQSGHNTVSWYQQALGQGPQFIFQYYREEENGRGNFPPRFSGLQFPNYSSELNVNALELDDSALYLCASSSGRSGRGYNEQFFGPGTRLTVL.

The chain couples TRBV27 to TRBJ1-1; tentatively, D is TRBD1 (5 bases). CDR1 is MNHEY and CDR2 is SMNVEV in the germline V gene (reference sequence). The CDR3 is 11 residues long. The V end lost 6 bases, the J end lost 7 bases, and 9 bases lay between the germline ends. CDR3 nucleotides: TGTGCCAGCAGGAGACAGAGTGAAGCTTTCTTT. Amino acids: CASRRQSEAFF.

Only one count was recorded for this clone. The chain couples TRBV30 to TRBJ1-3, with 7 bases lining up with TRBD1. V dropped 3 bases and J dropped 0; count of bases not matched to a gene: 2. The CDR3 consists of 14 residues. Germline V gene data show CDR1 as GTSNPN and CDR2 as SVGIG (reference sequence). The CDR3 nucleotides are TGTGCCTGGAGGGGACAGAACTCTGGAAACACCATATATTTT. Translation: CAWRGQNSGNTIYF.

V usage is TRBV6-5 and J usage is TRBJ2-2, with 8 bases fitting TRBD1. The CDR3 extends over 15 amino acids. Germline V gives CDR1 MNHEY, CDR2 SVGAGI. V trimming: 5 bases; J trimming: 5 bases; junction bases outside the gene matches: 7. The CDR3: CASSQRQGRTGELFF. For the CDR3, the DNA is TGTGCCAGCAGTCAGCGACAGGGGCGAACCGGGGAGCTGTTTTTT.

The rearrangement uses TRBV6-1 and TRBJ2-7; no reliable D call. The germline CDR1 and CDR2 sequences are MNHNS and SASEGT. The CDR3 runs to 13 residues. V was cut by 9 bases and J by 3 bases, with 15 bases left in between. This chain's CDR3 is CASSTDPYYEQYF. CDR3 bases: TGTGCCAGTTCAACTGACCCCTACTACGAGCAGTACTTC.

The chain uses TRBV7-9 and TRBJ2-3, with D possibly being TRBD2 (6 bases). The germline V and J ends were trimmed by 1 base and 5 bases, with 16 bases remaining between them. This CDR3 spans 16 amino acids. CDR1 is SEHNR, CDR2 FQNEAQ, per germline (reference sequence). The CDR3 is CASSLVSAGWGDTQYF. The CDR3 DNA follows: TGTGCCAGCAGCTTAGTTTCGGCGGGATGGGGAGATACGCAGTATTTT.

V and J are TRBV15 and TRBJ1-4, with D tentatively TRBD1 (5 bases). Between the trimmed V and J ends, which lost 1 base and 7 bases, there was a span of 16 bases. CDR3 size: 16 residues. Germline CDR1 is LNHNV and CDR2 is YYDKDF (reference sequence). CDR3 sequence: CATSRVRAVLGEKLFF. The CDR3 region has the DNA TGTGCCACCAGCAGAGTCAGGGCAGTACTAGGTGAAAAACTGTTTTTT. Supplemented by reference TRBV15 and TRBJ1-4, the full variable domain reads DAMVIQNPRYQVTQFGKPVTLSCSQTLNHNVMYWYQQKSSQAPKLLFHYYDKDFNNEADTPDNFQSRRPNTSFCFLDIRSPGLGDTAMYLCATSRVRAVLGEKLFFGSGTQLSVL.

The chain employs TRBV9 and TRBJ2-1; D tentatively reads TRBD1 or TRBD2 (5 bases each). V was shortened by 4 bases and J by 7 bases, with 18 bases between the two germline ends. The germline V gene has CDR1 SGDLS and CDR2 YYNGEE. This CDR3 comprises 15 residues. CDR3 bases: TGTGCCAGCAGCCCCTCCGGGACGACCAGGAATGAGCAGTTCTTC. The encoded protein is CASSPSGTTRNEQFF.

The V gene is TRBV10-3, the J gene TRBJ1-2; the D gene is possibly TRBD1 (6 bases). V lost 1 base and J lost 3, with 18 bases in between. In germline, CDR1 is ENHRY, CDR2 SYGVKD. The length of the CDR3 is 17 residues. CDR3 amino acids: CAISEFLTGSGDYGYTF. CDR3 DNA: TGTGCCATCAGTGAGTTCCTCACAGGGAGTGGAGACTATGGCTACACCTTC.

The chain combines TRBV13 with TRBJ2-1; 8 bases fit TRBD1. The CDR3 has 15 residues. CDR1 PRHDT and CDR2 FYEKMQ come from the germline V gene (reference sequence). The V segment lost 6 bases and the J segment 8 bases; nucleotides outside the gene matches: 12. CDR3 nucleotide sequence: TGTGCCAGCAGAGACAGGGGCGTTGAGATCCATGAGCAGTTCTTC. Translated: CASRDRGVEIHEQFF.